The 3 T cell receptor beta chains below come from one sample, sequenced in a study of somatic mutations in cytotoxic T cells in rheumatoid arthritis. Sequenced by immunoSEQ multiplex PCR; TCRdb stores in-frame clones only, minus some. The sample records around 15,000 clones, more than 75% being singletons. The sample was CD8+ T cells sorted from blood. These receptors came from a woman between 45 and 60 years old with rheumatoid arthritis.

CDR3 sequence: CASSGTAQAPGANVLTF. The CDR3 coding sequence is TGTGCCAGCAGCGGGACAGCTCAGGCCCCTGGGGCCAACGTCCTGACTTTC. J is TRBJ2-6 and V is TRBV7-9, with TRBD1 identical over 7 bases. The germline V gene has CDR1 SEHNR and CDR2 FQNEAQ (reference sequence). CDR3 length equals 17 residues. V lost 5 bases, J lost 2 bases, and 9 bases stayed unmatched.

The chain recombines TRBV7-2 with TRBJ2-7; 8 bases map to TRBD2. CDR3 length: 15 residues. V shed 6 bases and J 3 bases; nucleotides not matched to a gene: 10. Germline values: CDR1 SGHTA, CDR2 FQGNSA. The DNA of the CDR3 is TGTGCCAGCAGAACGGCGGGGGGTGGGATCTACGAGCAGTACTTC. As protein: CASRTAGGGIYEQYF.

The gene calls are TRBV4-1 and TRBJ1-2; possibly TRBD1 for D (5 bases). V was cut by 3 bases and J by 9 bases, with 14 bases left in between. Germline V gene lookup returns CDR1 MGHRA and CDR2 YSYEKL. This CDR3 comprises 13 residues. This chain's CDR3 is CASSHPGATSYTF. The CDR3 region has the DNA TGCGCCAGCAGCCATCCCGGGGCAACCAGCTACACCTTC.